A selection of T cell receptor beta chains follows, all from one sample in a study of PD-1 blockade in classical Hodgkin lymphoma. The protocol was immunoSEQ multiplex PCR, while the TCRdb copy is restricted to in-frame clones and leaves out a portion. The sample includes tens of thousands of clones, more than 75% seen only once; the top ten take 15% to 20%. The source material was peripheral blood mononuclear cells (PBMCs), sampled before the fourth cycle of nivolumab. All receptors come from a human donor with classical Hodgkin lymphoma. Each CDR3 is given without its conserved first and last residue.

>TRBV6-5|TRBJ2-3
ASSSAHPLVTDTQY
>TRBV7-9|TRBJ2-1
ASSPADRTYNEQF
>TRBV5-1|TRBJ2-6
ASSLVFSGANVLT
>TRBV9|TRBJ1-1
ASSVAHQNTEAF
>TRBV7-2|TRBJ2-5
ASSPGQQETQY
>TRBV7-7|TRBJ2-3
ASSSGTGYSDTQY
>TRBV28|TRBJ2-5
ASSFWGKGNQETQY
>TRBV4-1|TRBJ2-2
ASSQGSGGTGELF
>TRBV6-5|TRBJ2-7
ASSEQGEEQY
>TRBV27|TRBJ1-1
ASSLLVNTEAF
>TRBV11-3|TRBJ1-2
ASSIMGGGRDGYT